This paragraph reports one T cell receptor beta chain. Antigen: not known. This specimen belongs to a study of blood T cells in healthy people across ages. General study results and limits: Whereas aged donors had fewer naive CD4+ cells, long-lived donors had more of them and higher diversity.

Alongside a J-beta primer mix, a sample-barcoded 5' primer served in a second PCR lasting about 7 to 12 cycles. A template-switch adaptor with 12 random nucleotides tagged each cDNA molecule. Via MiXCR, TCRdb re-called the 5' RACE reads, giving one row per CDR3 protein. Among 450,000 to 700,000 distinct CDR3 sequences, 25% to 30% were seen once, and the ten largest hold roughly 18%. CDR1 is LGHNT and CDR2 is FRNRAP in the germline V gene. The CDR3 runs 16 residues. This chain connects TRBV12-5 to TRBJ2-1; TRBD2 is a possible D gene (6 bases). The DNA end is more similar to TRBJ2-5, so the J call may be wrong. The sequencing sample was made of blood. The source of this sequence is a woman in her 70s in good health. The CDR3 is CASGLTLAWGRETQYF. Written as DNA, the CDR3 is TGTGCTAGTGGGCTCACGCTAGCGTGGGGTAGGGAGACCCAGTACTTC.